This TCR beta chain comes out of a study of OX40 agonist ivuxolimab in advanced cancers. V gave up 6 bases and J gave up 6 bases; unmatched junction bases: 7. Looked up from germline, CDR1 is MNHEY and CDR2 is SMNVEV (reference sequence). This CDR3 has 14 amino acids. Libraries were prepared by immunoSEQ multiplex PCR; TCRdb keeps only in-frame clonotypes and omits some of them. The sample lists tens of thousands of clones, roughly 80% occurring once. V usage is TRBV27 and J usage is TRBJ1-5, with 8 nucleotides matching TRBD1. Sequencing was performed on CD4+ or CD8+ T cells sorted from blood, taken in a trial of the OX40 agonist ivuxolimab. The receptor was derived from an adult with an advanced solid tumor such as melanoma, head and neck, liver or kidney cancer. The DNA for the CDR3 is TGTGCCAGCAGCCTCCGCAGGGGGCCTCAGCCCCAGCATTTT. Its translation: CASSLRRGPQPQHF.